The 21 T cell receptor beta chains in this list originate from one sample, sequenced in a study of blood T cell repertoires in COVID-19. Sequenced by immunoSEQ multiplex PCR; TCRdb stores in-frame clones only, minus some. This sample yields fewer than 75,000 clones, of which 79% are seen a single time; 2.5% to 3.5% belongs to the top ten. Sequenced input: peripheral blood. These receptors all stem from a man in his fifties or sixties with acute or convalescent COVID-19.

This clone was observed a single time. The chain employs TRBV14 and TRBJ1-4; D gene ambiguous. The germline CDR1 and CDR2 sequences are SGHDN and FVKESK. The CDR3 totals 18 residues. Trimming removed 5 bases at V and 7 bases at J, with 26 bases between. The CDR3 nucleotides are TGTGCCAGCAGCACCCAAGCGGGCCGCCACCCTGTGTCTGAAAAACTGTTTTTT. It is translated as CASSTQAGRHPVSEKLFF.

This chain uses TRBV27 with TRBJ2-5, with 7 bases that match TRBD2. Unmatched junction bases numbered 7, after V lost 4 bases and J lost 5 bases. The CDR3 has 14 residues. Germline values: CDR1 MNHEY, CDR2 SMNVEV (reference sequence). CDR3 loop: CASSSVRGVETQYF. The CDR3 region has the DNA TGTGCCAGCAGTTCCGTACGGGGGGTGGAGACCCAGTACTTC.

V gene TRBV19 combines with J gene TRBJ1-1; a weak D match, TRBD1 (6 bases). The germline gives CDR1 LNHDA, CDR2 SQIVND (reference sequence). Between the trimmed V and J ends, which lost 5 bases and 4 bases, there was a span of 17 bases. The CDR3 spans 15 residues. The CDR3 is CASSSHRVSGTEAFF. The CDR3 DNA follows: TGTGCCAGTAGTTCTCACAGGGTCAGTGGCACTGAAGCTTTCTTT.

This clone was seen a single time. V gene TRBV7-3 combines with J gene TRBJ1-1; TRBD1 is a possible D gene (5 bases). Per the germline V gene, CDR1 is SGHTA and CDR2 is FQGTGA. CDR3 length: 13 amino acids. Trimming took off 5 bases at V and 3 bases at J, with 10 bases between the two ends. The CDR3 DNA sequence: TGTGCCAGCAGCCTGACGACAGACACTGAAGCTTTCTTT. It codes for CASSLTTDTEAFF. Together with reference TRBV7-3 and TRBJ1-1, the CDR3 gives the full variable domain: GAGVSQTPSNKVTEKGKYVELRCDPISGHTALYWYRQSLGQGPEFLIYFQGTGAADDSGLPNDRFFAVRPEGSVSTLKIQRTERGDSAVYLCASSLTTDTEAFFGQGTRLTVV.

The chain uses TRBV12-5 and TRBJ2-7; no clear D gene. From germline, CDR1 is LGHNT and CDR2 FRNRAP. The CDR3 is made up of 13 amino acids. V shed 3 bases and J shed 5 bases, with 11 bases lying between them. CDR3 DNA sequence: TGTGCTAGTGGTTTCCATCTATCGGACGAGCAGTACTTC. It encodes CASGFHLSDEQYF.

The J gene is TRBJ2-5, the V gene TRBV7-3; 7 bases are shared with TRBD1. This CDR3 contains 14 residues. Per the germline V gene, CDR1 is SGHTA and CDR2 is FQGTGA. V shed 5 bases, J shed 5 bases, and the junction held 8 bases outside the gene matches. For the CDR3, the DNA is TGTGCCAGCAGCCCACAGACAGGGACGGAGACCCAGTACTTC. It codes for CASSPQTGTETQYF.

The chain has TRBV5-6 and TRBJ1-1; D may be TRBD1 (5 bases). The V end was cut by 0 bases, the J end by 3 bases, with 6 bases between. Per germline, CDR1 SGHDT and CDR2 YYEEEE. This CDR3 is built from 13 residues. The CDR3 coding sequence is TGTGCCAGCAGCTTGGGCAGGGACACTGAAGCTTTCTTT. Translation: CASSLGRDTEAFF.

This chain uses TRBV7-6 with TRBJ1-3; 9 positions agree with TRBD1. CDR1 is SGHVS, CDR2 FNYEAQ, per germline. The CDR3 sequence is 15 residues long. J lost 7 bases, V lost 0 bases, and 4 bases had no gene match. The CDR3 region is CASSLAIGQGNTIYF. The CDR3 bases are TGTGCCAGCAGCTTAGCGATTGGACAGGGGAACACCATATATTTT.

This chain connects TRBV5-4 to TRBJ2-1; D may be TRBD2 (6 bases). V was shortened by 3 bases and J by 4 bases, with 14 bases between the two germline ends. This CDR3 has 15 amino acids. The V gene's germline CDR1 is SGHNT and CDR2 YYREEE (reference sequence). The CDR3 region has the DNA TGTGCCAGCAGCTCGAGGGGAGGAAATTACAATGAGCAGTTCTTC. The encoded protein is CASSSRGGNYNEQFF.

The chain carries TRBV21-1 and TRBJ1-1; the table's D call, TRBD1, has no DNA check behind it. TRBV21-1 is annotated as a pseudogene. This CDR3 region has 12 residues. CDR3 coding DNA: TGTGCCAGCAGCATACCACAGGGGGAAGCTTTCTTT. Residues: CASSIPQGEAFF.

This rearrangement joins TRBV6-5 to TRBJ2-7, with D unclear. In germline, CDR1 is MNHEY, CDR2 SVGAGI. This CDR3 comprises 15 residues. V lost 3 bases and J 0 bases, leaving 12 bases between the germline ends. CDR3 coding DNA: TGTGCCAGCAGTTATTCTGGCAGTCCCTCCTACGAGCAGTACTTC. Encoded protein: CASSYSGSPSYEQYF.

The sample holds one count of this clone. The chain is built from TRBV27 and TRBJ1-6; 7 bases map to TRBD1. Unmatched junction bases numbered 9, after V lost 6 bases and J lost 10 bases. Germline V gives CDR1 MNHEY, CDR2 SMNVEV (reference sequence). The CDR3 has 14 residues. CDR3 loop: CASRRTGAGSPLHF. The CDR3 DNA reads TGTGCCAGCAGGCGGACAGGAGCAGGGTCACCCCTCCACTTT.

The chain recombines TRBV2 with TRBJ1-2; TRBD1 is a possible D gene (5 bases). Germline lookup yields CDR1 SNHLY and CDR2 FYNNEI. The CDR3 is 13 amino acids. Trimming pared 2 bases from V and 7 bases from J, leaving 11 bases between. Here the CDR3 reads CASSELRARGYTF. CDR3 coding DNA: TGTGCCAGCAGTGAACTCAGGGCTCGTGGCTACACCTTC.

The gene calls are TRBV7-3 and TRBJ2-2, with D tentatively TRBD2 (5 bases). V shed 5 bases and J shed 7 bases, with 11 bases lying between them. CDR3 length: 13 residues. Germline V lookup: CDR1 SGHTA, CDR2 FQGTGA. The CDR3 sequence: CASSLLASGELFF. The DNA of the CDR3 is TGTGCCAGCAGCCTCCTAGCTAGCGGGGAGCTGTTTTTT.

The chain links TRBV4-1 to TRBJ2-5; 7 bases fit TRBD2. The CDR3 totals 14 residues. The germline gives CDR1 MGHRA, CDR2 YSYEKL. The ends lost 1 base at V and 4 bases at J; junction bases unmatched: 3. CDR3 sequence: CASSQVLAVETQYF. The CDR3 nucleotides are TGCGCCAGCAGCCAAGTGCTAGCGGTAGAGACCCAGTACTTC.

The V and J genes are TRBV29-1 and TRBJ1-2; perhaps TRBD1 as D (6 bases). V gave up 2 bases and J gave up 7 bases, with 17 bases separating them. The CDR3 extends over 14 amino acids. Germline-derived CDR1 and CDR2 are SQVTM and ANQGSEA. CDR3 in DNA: TGCAGCGTTGAAACACAGGGCGCAGTAGGTGGCTACACCTTC. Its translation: CSVETQGAVGGYTF. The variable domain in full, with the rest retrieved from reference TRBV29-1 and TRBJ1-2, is SAVISQKPSRDICQRGTSLTIQCQVDSQVTMMFWYRQQPGQSLTLIATANQGSEATYESGFVIDKFPISRPNLTFSTLTVSNMSPEDSSIYLCSVETQGAVGGYTFGSGTRLTVV.

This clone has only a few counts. CDR3 protein: CASSRGLAADTQYF. The CDR3 DNA reads as TGTGCCAGTAGTAGGGGACTAGCGGCAGATACGCAGTATTTT. The rearrangement links TRBV19 to TRBJ2-3; 11 bases align to TRBD2. From germline, CDR1 is LNHDA and CDR2 SQIVND (reference sequence). Losses at the gene ends were 4 bases for V and 4 bases for J; bases not matched to a gene: 1. The CDR3 consists of 14 residues. Full variable domain (missing parts from reference TRBV19 and TRBJ2-3): DGGITQSPKYLFRKEGQNVTLSCEQNLNHDAMYWYRQDPGQGLRLIYYSQIVNDFQKGDIAEGYSVSREKKESFPLTVTSAQKNPTAFYLCASSRGLAADTQYFGPGTRLTVL.

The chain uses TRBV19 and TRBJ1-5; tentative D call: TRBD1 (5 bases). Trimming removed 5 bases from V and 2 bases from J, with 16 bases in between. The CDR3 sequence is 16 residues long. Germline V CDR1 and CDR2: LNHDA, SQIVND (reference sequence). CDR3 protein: CASSPWGGGGNQPQHF. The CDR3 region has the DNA TGTGCCAGTAGTCCCTGGGGGGGAGGTGGCAATCAGCCCCAGCATTTT.

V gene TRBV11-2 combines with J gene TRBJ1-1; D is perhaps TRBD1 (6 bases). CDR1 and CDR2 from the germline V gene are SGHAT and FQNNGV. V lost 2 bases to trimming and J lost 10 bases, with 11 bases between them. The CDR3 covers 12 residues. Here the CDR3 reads CASSLMGGAAFF. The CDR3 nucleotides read TGTGCCAGCAGCTTAATGGGGGGGGCAGCTTTCTTT. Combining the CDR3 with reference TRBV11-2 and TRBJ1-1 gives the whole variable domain EAGVAQSPRYKIIEKRQSVAFWCNPISGHATLYWYQQILGQGPKLLIQFQNNGVVDDSQLPKDRFSAERLKGVDSTLKIQPAKLEDSAVYLCASSLMGGAAFFGQGTRLTVV.

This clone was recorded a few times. The CDR3 protein is CASSSGQYNEQFF. DNA of the CDR3: TGCGCCAGCAGCTCCGGACAGTACAATGAGCAGTTCTTC. This chain joins TRBV5-1 and TRBJ2-1, with D tentatively TRBD1 (6 bases). Germline lookup yields CDR1 SGHRS and CDR2 YFSETQ. The V end lost 3 bases, the J end lost 4 bases, and 8 bases lay between the germline ends. This CDR3 contains 13 residues.

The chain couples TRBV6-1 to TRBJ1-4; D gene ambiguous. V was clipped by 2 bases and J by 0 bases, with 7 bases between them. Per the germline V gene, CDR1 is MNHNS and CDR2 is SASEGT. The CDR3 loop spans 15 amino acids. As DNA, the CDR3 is TGTGCCAGCAGTGAACAATTTCCAACTAATGAAAAACTGTTTTTT. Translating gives CASSEQFPTNEKLFF.